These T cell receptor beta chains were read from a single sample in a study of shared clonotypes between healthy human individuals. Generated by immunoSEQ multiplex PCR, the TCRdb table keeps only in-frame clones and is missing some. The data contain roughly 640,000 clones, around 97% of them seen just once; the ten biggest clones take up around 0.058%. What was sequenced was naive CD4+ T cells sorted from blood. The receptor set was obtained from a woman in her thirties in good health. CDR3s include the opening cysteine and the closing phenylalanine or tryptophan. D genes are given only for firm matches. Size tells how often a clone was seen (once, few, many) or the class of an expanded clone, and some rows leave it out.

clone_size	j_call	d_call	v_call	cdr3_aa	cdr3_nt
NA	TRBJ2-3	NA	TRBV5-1	CASSLTSRTDTQYF	TGCGCCAGCAGCTTGACATCCAGGACAGATACGCAGTATTTT
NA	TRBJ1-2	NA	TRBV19	CASSIVGGDRSYGYTF	TGTGCCAGTAGTATAGTAGGTGGCGATCGCTCTTATGGCTACACCTTC
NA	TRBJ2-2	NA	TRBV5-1	CASRSALENTGELFF	TGCGCCAGCCGGAGTGCTTTGGAGAACACCGGGGAGCTGTTTTTT
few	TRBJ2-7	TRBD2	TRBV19	CASRLAGEAYEQYF	TGTGCCAGTAGGCTAGCGGGAGAAGCCTACGAGCAGTACTTC
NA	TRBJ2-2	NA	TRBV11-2	CASSLTGTGNTGELFF	TGTGCCAGCAGCTTAACGGGCACAGGAAACACCGGGGAGCTGTTTTTT
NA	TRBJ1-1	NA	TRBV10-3	CAISAGGADTEAFF	TGTGCCATCAGTGCCGGGGGGGCAGACACTGAAGCTTTCTTT
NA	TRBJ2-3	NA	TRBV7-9	CASSLGQVFADTQYF	TGTGCCAGCAGCTTAGGGCAGGTTTTTGCAGATACGCAGTATTTT
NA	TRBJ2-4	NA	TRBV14	CASSQGEGEIQYF	TGTGCCAGCAGCCAAGGGGAGGGGGAAATTCAGTACTTC
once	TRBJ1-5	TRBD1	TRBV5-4	CASSPGGDRYQPQHF	TGTGCCAGCAGCCCTGGTGGGGACAGATATCAGCCCCAGCATTTT
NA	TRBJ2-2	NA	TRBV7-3	CASSLFGNTGELFF	TGTGCCAGCAGCTTATTTGGCAACACCGGGGAGCTGTTTTTT
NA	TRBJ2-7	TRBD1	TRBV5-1	CASSLVQGAHYEQYF	TGCGCCAGCAGCTTGGTGCAGGGGGCTCACTACGAGCAGTACTTC
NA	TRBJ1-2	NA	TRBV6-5	CASSYSPTGSYYGYTF	TGTGCCAGCAGTTACTCGCCGACAGGATCTTACTATGGCTACACCTTC
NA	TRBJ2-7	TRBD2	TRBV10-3	CAISDKGGSSYEQYF	TGTGCCATCAGTGACAAGGGCGGGAGCTCCTACGAGCAGTACTTC
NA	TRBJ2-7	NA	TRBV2	CASSYQGDYYEQYF	TGTGCCAGCAGTTACCAGGGGGACTACTACGAGCAGTACTTC
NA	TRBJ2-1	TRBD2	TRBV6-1	CASSGLAGTYSEQFF	TGTGCCAGCAGTGGACTAGCGGGAACTTATAGTGAGCAGTTCTTC
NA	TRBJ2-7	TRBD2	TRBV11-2	CASSSPREAGVIYEQYF	TGTGCCAGCAGCTCTCCTCGGGAAGCGGGAGTGATCTACGAGCAGTACTTC
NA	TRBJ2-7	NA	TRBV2	CASSVVASFYEQYF	TGTGCCAGCAGTGTGGTTGCTAGCTTTTACGAGCAGTACTTC
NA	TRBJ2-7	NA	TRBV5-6	CASSGGRFHEQYF	TGTGCCAGCAGCGGGGGGAGGTTCCACGAGCAGTACTTC
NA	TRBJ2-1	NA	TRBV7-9	CASSLDGRNHQFF	TGTGCCAGCAGCTTAGATGGAAGGAATCATCAGTTCTTC
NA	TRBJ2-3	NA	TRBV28	CASRWRAADTQYF	TGTGCCAGCAGGTGGCGGGCGGCAGATACGCAGTATTTT
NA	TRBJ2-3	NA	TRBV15	CATSRDRGAGVLDTQYF	TGTGCCACCAGCAGAGATCGGGGGGCGGGAGTACTAGATACGCAGTATTTT